A selection of T cell receptor beta chains follows, all from one sample in a study of cytomegalovirus exposure and HLA in healthy donors. Only in-frame clones appear in the TCRdb table, and some are missing; sequencing was by immunoSEQ multiplex PCR. Of around 260,000 clones listed, about four fifths are singletons. The specimen sequenced was PBMCs. The receptors here all came from a girl aged 2 to 9 in good health and CMV-seronegative. CDR3s leave out the opening cysteine and the closing phenylalanine or tryptophan.

>16|TRBJ1-2|TRBV28
ASSLAFTRQGSVDGYT
>13|TRBJ1-6|TRBV4-1
ASSQDPGLVTPLH
>12|TRBJ1-5|TRBV7-6
ASSLGGRGQPQH
>12|TRBJ2-2|TRBV5-1
AGRLAGGTGELF
>8|TRBJ2-7|TRBV18
ASSPPGQY
>12|TRBJ1-6|TRBV27
ASSLYRANSPLH
>13|TRBJ2-7|TRBV2
ASRGTGRDNYEQY
>14|TRBJ1-3|TRBV7-9
ASIRRTDSSGNTIY
>13|TRBJ2-7|TRBV6-5
ASSYYSGSLYEQY
>11|TRBJ1-1|TRBV29-1
SAALTGDTEAF
>12|TRBJ2-7|TRBV9
ASSVGLMRDEQY
>13|-|TRBV7-9
ASSLAGRAYYEQY
>13|TRBJ1-4|TRBV7-8
ASSTTGLQGEKLF
>14|TRBJ2-3|TRBV4-1
ASSQETGTSTDTQY
>13|TRBJ1-5|TRBV18
ASSSDRGSNQPQH
>16|TRBJ1-5|TRBV5-1
ASSLPGNVISSNQPQH
>13|TRBJ1-1|TRBV4-1
ASSQLTHRDTEAF
>13|TRBJ2-7|TRBV7-9
ASSLDGAGTYEQY
>13|TRBJ1-1|TRBV5-1
ASSWDISMNTEAF
>11|TRBJ2-5|TRBV5-4
ASSLDRAETQY
>9|TRBJ2-3|TRBV6-5
ASSRGDTQY
>13|TRBJ2-7|TRBV18
ASSQSGTGAYEQY
>11|TRBJ2-1|TRBV29-1
SVQGLNYNEQF
>12|TRBJ1-2|TRBV28
ASSSGVSDYGYT
>12|TRBJ2-1|TRBV12-2
AIKRPQSYNEQF
>12|TRBJ2-3|TRBV5-6
ASSLAAGTDTQY
>12|TRBJ1-2|TRBV2
ASSGDRGNYGYT
>14|TRBJ2-1|TRBV15
ATSRVWRGGYNEQF
>11|TRBJ2-3|TRBV29-1
SVEDLDRRTRR
>14|TRBJ2-5|TRBV10-3
AISGKLAGGEETQY
>14|TRBJ2-6|TRBV5-8
ASSLETGGGANVLT
>9|TRBJ2-2|TRBV29-1
SVTSTGELF
>11|TRBJ2-2|TRBV7-3
ASSAVLNGELF
>10|TRBJ2-5|TRBV6-5
ASRGQGETQY
>13|TRBJ2-7|TRBV6-1
ASTRPGQGLYEQY
>15|TRBJ2-6|TRBV23-1
ASSQTGVDTGANVLT
>12|TRBJ1-1|TRBV5-5
ASSLQGQPLGAF
>15|TRBJ2-7|TRBV28
ASSLCEIPPRPYEQY
>10|TRBJ1-6|TRBV9
ASGKGNSPLH